This T cell receptor beta chain was documented in a study of human T cells and chemical hapten exposure. In germline, CDR1 is MNHNY, CDR2 SVGAGI (reference sequence). The CDR3 runs 17 residues. V gave up 5 bases and J gave up 13 bases; unmatched junction bases: 21. TCRdb recomputed calls from the RACE reads with MiXCR, one row per CDR3 protein. This table holds 95,000 to 130,000 distinct CDR3 sequences, over 10% found once. This clonotype was detected a few times. Time point denoted: patch test 1, 2 weeks after DPC sensitization. The treatment denotes: therapeutic diphenylcyclopropenone sensitization with weekly scalp DPC.

The rearrangement joins TRBV6-6 to TRBJ2-4, with TRBD1 matching 9 bases. Sequencing was performed on whole blood, taken in connection with sensitization to the hapten diphenylcyclopropenone (DPC). This sequence was found in a woman aged 45 to 65 with alopecia areata. Some clones in this sample may be carry-over from other donors' samples. CDR3 DNA: TGTGCCAGCAGTGGAGTCGGCACGGGACAGGGACCCGGTGAACAGTACTTC. Translating gives CASSGVGTGQGPGEQYF.